This T cell receptor beta chain was captured by sequencing in a study of T cell responses to AZD1222 COVID-19 vaccine. The CDR3 loop spans 12 amino acids. Per the germline V gene, CDR1 is MDHEN and CDR2 is SYDVKM. Between the trimmed V and J ends, which lost 3 bases and 5 bases, there was a span of 6 bases. Method: immunoSEQ multiplex PCR; TCRdb's copy keeps in-frame clones and lacks some. The sample has roughly 83,000 clones, approximately 85% seen once. With regard to this clone: Antigen unknown.

Regarding the study as a whole: Rises in breadth and depth of Spike-specific TCRs came after two AZD1222 doses.

The TCR sequence derives from an adult in good health. V and J are TRBV28 and TRBJ2-3, with D hard to call. Source: peripheral blood, taken on day 0 of AZD1222 vaccination. The CDR3 DNA sequence: TGTGCCAGCAGTTTTTTGGAAGATACGCAGTATTTT. Protein sequence: CASSFLEDTQYF.